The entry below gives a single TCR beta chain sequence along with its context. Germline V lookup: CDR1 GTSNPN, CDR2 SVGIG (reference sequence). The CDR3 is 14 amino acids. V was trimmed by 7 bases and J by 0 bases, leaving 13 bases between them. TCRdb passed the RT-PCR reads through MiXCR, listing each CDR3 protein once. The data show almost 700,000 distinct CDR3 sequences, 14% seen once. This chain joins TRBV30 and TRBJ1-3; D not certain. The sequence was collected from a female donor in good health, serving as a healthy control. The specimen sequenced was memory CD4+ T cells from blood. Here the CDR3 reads CASSRPISGNTIYF. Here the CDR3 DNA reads TGTGCCTCGTCCCGACCGATCTCTGGAAACACCATATATTTT.